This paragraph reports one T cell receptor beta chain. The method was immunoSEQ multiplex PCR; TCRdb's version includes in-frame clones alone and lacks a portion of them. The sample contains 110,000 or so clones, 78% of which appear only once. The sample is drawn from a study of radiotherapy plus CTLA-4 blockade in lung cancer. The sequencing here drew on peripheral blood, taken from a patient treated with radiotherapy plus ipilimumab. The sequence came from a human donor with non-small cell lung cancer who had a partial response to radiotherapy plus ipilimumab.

The DNA of the CDR3 is TGTGCCAGCAGCTTCCCAGGGGCCGGGGCCAACGTCCTGACTTTC. It is translated as CASSFPGAGANVLTF. The chain uses TRBV7-9 and TRBJ2-6; D is perhaps TRBD1 (6 bases). Trimming pared 3 bases from V and 4 bases from J, leaving 10 bases between. CDR3 length equals 15 residues. The germline V gene has CDR1 SEHNR and CDR2 FQNEAQ (reference sequence). Full variable domain (rest looked up from reference TRBV7-9 and TRBJ2-6): DTGVSQNPRHKITKRGQNVTFRCDPISEHNRLYWYRQTLGQGPEFLTYFQNEAQLEKSRLLSDRFSAERPKGSFSTLEIQRTEQGDSAMYLCASSFPGAGANVLTFGAGSRLTVL.